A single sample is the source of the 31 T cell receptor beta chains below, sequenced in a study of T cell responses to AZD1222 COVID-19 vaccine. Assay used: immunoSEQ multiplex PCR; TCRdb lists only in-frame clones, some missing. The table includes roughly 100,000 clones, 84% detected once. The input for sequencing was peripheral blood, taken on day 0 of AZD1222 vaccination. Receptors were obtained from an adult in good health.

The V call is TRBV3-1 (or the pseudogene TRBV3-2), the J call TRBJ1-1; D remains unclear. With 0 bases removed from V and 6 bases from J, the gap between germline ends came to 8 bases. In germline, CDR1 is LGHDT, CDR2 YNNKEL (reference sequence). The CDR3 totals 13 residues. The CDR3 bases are TGTGCCAGCAGCCAAGACTTGAGCTCTGAAGCTTTCTTT. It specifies CASSQDLSSEAFF.

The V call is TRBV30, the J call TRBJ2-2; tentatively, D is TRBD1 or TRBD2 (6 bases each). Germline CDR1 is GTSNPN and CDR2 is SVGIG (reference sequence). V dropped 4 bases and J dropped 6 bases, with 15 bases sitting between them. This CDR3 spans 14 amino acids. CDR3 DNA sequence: TGTGCCTGGAAAGACGGGGGCGCAGCCGGGGAGCTGTTTTTT. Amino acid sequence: CAWKDGGAAGELFF. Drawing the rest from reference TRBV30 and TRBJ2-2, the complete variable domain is SQTIHQWPATLVQPVGSPLSLECTVEGTSNPNLYWYRQAAGRGLQLLFYSVGIGQISSEVPQNLSASRPQDRQFILSSKKLLLSDSGFYLCAWKDGGAAGELFFGEGSRLTVL.

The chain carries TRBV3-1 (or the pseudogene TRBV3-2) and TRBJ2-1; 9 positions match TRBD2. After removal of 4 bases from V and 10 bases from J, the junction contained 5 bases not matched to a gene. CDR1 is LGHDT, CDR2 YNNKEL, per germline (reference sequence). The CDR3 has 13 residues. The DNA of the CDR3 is TGTGCCAGCAGCCGTTGGCGGGAGGGGGAGCAGTTCTTC. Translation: CASSRWREGEQFF.

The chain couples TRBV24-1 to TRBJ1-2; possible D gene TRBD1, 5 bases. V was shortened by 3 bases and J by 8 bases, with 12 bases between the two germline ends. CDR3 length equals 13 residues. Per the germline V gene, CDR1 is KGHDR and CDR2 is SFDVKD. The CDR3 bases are TGTGCCACCAGTGATGACGACAGTTACGGCTACACCTTC. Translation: CATSDDDSYGYTF.

Here the CDR3 DNA reads TGTGCCAGCAGCTTAATCAGGGGGGGCAATCAGCCCCAGCATTTT. This encodes CASSLIRGGNQPQHF. This chain links TRBV7-2 with TRBJ1-5; 7 nucleotides agree with TRBD1. Trimming removed 2 bases from V and 2 bases from J; junction bases left unmatched: 3. In germline, CDR1 is SGHTA, CDR2 FQGNSA. The CDR3 is 15 residues long.

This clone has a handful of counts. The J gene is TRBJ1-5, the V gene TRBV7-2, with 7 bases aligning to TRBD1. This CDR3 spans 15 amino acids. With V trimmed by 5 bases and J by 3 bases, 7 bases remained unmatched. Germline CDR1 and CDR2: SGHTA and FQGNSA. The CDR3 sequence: CASSPGTANNQPQHF. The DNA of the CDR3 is TGTGCCAGCAGCCCCGGGACAGCGAACAATCAGCCCCAGCATTTT.

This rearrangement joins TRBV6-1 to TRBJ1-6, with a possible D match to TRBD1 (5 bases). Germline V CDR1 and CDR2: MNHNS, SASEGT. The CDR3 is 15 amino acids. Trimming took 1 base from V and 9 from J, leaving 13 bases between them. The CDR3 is CASSEDPGISSPLHF. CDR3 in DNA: TGTGCCAGCAGTGAAGACCCAGGGATATCTTCACCCCTCCACTTT.

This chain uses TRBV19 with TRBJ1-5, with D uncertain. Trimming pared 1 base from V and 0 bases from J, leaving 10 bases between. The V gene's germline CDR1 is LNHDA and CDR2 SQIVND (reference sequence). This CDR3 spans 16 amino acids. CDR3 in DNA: TGTGCCAGTAGTATAGCCCCGGCTCCTAGCAATCAGCCCCAGCATTTT. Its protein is CASSIAPAPSNQPQHF.

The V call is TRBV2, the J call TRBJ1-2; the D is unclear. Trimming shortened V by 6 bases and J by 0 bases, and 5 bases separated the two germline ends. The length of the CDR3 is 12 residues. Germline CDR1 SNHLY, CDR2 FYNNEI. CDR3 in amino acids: CASSRTNYGYTF. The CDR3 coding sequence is TGTGCCAGCAGCCGGACTAACTATGGCTACACCTTC.

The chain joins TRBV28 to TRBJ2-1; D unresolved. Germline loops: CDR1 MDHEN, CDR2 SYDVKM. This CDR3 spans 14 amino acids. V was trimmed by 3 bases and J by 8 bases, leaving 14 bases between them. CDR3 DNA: TGTGCCAGCAGTTTTTCGGACGGCCGGGATGAGCAGTTCTTC. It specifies CASSFSDGRDEQFF.

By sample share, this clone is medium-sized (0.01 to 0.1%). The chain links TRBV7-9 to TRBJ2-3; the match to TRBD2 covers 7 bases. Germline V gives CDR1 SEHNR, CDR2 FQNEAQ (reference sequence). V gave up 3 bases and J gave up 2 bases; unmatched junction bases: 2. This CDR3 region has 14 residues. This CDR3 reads CASSFGTNTDTQYF. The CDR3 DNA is TGTGCCAGCAGCTTCGGGACTAACACAGATACGCAGTATTTT.

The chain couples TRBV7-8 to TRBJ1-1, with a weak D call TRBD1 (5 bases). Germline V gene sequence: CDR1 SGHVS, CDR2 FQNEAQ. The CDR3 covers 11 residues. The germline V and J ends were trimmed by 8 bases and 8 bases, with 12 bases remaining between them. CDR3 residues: CASGGGLEAFF. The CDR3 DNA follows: TGTGCCAGCGGTGGGGGATTGGAAGCTTTCTTT.

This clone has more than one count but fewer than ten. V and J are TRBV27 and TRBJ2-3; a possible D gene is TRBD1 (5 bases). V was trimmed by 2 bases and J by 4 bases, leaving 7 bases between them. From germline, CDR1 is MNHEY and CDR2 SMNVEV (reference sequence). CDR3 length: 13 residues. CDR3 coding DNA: TGTGCCAGCAGTTTACAGGGCCCAGATACGCAGTATTTT. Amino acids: CASSLQGPDTQYF.

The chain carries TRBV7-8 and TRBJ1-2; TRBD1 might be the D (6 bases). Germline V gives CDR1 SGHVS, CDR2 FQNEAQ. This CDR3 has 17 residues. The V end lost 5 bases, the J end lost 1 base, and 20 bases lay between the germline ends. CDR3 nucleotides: TGTGCCAGCAGCCGCAGCACTTTCACAGGGCTTAACTATGGCTACACCTTC. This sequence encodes CASSRSTFTGLNYGYTF.

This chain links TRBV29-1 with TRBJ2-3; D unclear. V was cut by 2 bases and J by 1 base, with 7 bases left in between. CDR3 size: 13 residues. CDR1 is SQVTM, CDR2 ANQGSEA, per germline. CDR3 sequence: CSVELPGTDTQYF. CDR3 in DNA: TGCAGCGTTGAACTCCCTGGCACAGATACGCAGTATTTT.

CDR3: CASSVSGTGRGGYTF. The CDR3 DNA reads TGCGCCAGCAGCGTGTCCGGGACAGGCCGAGGGGGCTACACCTTC. V and J are TRBV5-1 and TRBJ1-2; 8 bases are a match to TRBD1. This CDR3 region has 15 residues. CDR1 and CDR2 (germline): SGHRS, YFSETQ. Germline trimming cut 4 bases from V and 8 bases from J; bases unmatched to any gene: 13.

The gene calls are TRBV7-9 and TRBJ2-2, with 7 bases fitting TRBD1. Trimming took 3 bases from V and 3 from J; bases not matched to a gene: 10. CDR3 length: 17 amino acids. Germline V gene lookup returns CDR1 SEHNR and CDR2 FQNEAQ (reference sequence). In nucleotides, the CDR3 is TGTGCCAGCAGCTTTAAAGGGGGCGGACTCTACACCGGGGAGCTGTTTTTT. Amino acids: CASSFKGGGLYTGELFF.

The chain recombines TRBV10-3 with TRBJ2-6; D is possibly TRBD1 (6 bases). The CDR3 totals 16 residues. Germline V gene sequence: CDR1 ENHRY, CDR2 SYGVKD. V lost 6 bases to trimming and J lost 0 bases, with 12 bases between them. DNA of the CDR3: TGTGCCATCAGCCCCAAGGGGGTCTCTGGGGCCAACGTCCTGACTTTC. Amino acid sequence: CAISPKGVSGANVLTF.

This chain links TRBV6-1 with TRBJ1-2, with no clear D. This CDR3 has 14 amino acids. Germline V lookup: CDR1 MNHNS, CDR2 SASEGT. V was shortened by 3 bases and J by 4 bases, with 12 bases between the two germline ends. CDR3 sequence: CASSDGPEGYGYTF. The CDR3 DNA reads TGTGCCAGCAGTGACGGGCCCGAGGGCTATGGCTACACCTTC.

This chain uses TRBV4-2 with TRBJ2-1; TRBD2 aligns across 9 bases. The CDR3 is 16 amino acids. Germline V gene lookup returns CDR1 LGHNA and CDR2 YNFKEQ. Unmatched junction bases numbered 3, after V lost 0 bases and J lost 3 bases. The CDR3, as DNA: TGTGCCAGCAGCCAAGAAGGTAGCGGGGGCTACAATGAGCAGTTCTTC. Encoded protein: CASSQEGSGGYNEQFF.

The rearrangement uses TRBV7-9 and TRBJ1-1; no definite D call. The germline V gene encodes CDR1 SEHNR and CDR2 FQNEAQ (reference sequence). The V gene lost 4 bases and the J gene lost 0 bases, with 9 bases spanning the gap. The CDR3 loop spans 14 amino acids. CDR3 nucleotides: TGTGCCAGCAGCTACGCGCAGTTGAACACTGAAGCTTTCTTT. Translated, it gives CASSYAQLNTEAFF.

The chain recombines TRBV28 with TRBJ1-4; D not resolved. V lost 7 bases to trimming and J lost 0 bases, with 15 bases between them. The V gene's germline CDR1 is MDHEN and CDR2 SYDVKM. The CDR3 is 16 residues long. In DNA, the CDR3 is TGTGCCAGCACTGCCCCCTCGGGGACAACTAATGAAAAACTGTTTTTT. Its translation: CASTAPSGTTNEKLFF.

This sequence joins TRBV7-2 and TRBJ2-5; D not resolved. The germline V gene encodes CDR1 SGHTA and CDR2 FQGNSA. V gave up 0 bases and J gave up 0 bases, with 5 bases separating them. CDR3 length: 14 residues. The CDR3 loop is CASSLAMYQETQYF. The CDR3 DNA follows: TGTGCCAGCAGCTTAGCAATGTACCAAGAGACCCAGTACTTC.

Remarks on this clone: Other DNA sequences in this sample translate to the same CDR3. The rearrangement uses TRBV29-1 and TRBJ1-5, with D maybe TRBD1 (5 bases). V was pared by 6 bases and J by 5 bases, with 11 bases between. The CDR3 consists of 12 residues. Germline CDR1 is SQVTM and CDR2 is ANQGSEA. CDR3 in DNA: TGCAGCGTCGGCGCCAGGGATCAGCCCCAGCATTTT. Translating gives CSVGARDQPQHF.

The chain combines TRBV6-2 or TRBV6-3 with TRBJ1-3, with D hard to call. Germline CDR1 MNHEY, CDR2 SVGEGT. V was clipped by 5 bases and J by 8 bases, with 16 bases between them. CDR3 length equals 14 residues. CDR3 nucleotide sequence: TGTGCCAGCAGTGGACGACGGGAGTTAGACACCATATATTTT. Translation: CASSGRRELDTIYF.

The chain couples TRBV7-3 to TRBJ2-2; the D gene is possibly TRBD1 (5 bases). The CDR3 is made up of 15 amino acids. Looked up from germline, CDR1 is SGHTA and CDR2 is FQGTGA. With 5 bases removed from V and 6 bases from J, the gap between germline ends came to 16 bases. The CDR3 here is CASSKDGRVAGELFF. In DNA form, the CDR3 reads TGTGCCAGCAGCAAAGACGGCAGGGTAGCCGGGGAGCTGTTTTTT.

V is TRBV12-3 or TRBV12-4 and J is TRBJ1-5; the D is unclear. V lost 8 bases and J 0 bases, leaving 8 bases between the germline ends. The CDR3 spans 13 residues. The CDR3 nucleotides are TGTGCCAGCGGGGAAAATAGCAATCAGCCCCAGCATTTT. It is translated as CASGENSNQPQHF.

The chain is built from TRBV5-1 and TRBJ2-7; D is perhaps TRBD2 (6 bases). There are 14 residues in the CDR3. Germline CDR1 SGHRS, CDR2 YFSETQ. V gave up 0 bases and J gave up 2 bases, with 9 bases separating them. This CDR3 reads CASSLGGGTYEQYF. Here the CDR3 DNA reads TGCGCCAGCAGCTTGGGGGGAGGCACCTACGAGCAGTACTTC. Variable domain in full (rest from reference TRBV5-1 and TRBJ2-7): KAGVTQTPRYLIKTRGQQVTLSCSPISGHRSVSWYQQTPGQGLQFLFEYFSETQRNKGNFPGRFSGRQFSNSRSEMNVSTLELGDSALYLCASSLGGGTYEQYFGPGTRLTVT.

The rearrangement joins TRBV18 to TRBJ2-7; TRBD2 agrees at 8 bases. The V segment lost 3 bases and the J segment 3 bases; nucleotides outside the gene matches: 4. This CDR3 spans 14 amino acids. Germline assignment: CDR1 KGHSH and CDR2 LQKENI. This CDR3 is CASSPGGGYYEQYV. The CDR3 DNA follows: TGTGCCAGCTCACCCGGGGGGGGTTACTACGAGCAGTACGTC.

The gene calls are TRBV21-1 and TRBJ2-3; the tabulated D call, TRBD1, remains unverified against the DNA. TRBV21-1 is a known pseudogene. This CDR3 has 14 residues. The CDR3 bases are TGTGCCAGCAACCGACACAGATTACAGATTACGCAGTATTTT. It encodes CASNRHRLQITQYF.

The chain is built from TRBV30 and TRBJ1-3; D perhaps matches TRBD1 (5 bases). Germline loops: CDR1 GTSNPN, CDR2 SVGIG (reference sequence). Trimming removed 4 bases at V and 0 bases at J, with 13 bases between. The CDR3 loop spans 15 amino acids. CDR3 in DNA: TGTGCCTGGACGAGTGGGGCGGGCTCTGGAAACACCATATATTTT. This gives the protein CAWTSGAGSGNTIYF.